The following is a T cell receptor (beta chain) sequence with its context. Its antigen is unknown. This CDR3 contains 16 residues. Germline assignment: CDR1 LGHDT and CDR2 YNNKEL (reference sequence). V was shortened by 4 bases and J by 6 bases, with 21 bases between the two germline ends. The sample belongs to a study of T cell responses to AZD1222 COVID-19 vaccine. Analysis merged second doses at about 4 or about 12 weeks. Sequencing used immunoSEQ multiplex PCR; TCRdb keeps in-frame clones, though not all of them. Among over 110,000 clones, approximately 87% were seen once, and the ten largest hold approximately 1.6%. Notes on the study in general: There were vaccine-associated CD4 TCRs across spike, dominant at 160-218 and 743-854. At study baseline, merely a handful of AZD1222 recipients were seropositive.

Specimen: peripheral blood, collected 28 days after the second AZD1222 dose. The chain uses TRBV3-1 (or the pseudogene TRBV3-2) and TRBJ1-2; perhaps TRBD1 as D (5 bases). This TCR was recovered from an adult who received the AZD1222 COVID-19 vaccine. The CDR3 DNA follows: TGTGCCAGCAGCCCGAGATCTCCGTCCAGGGTCGATGGCTACACCTTC. Encoded protein: CASSPRSPSRVDGYTF.